One and the same sample provided the 14 T cell receptor beta chains below, sequenced in a study of CD8+CD57+ T cells in acquired aplastic anemia. CDR3 and TCR beta VDJ profiling relied on genomic DNA as the template. A single record per CDR3 protein comes from TCRdb applying MiXCR to the reads. The sample includes about 180,000 distinct CDR3 sequences, approximately 48% of them seen just once. Those patients picked for sequencing had displayed CD8+CD57+ cell expansion on flow cytometry. The specimen was sorted CD4+, CD8+, or CD8+CD57+ T cells (not recorded which) from PBMCs. All receptors derive from a human donor with aplastic anemia.

This clonotype was recorded only once. This chain links TRBV7-3 with TRBJ2-5; 10 bases agree with TRBD2. The CDR3 sequence is 12 residues long. Trimming took 8 bases from V and 4 from J; bases not matched to a gene: 1. The germline gives CDR1 SGHTA, CDR2 FQGTGA. CDR3 DNA: TGTGCCAGCGCTAGCGGGAGAGAGACCCAGTACTTC. Protein sequence: CASASGRETQYF.

The chain carries TRBV5-6 and TRBJ2-5; 9 nucleotides align to TRBD1. Germline loops: CDR1 SGHDT, CDR2 YYEEEE. The V gene end was trimmed by 4 bases and the J gene end by 4 bases; junction bases not matched to a gene: 8. The CDR3 is made up of 15 amino acids. The CDR3, as DNA: TGTGCCAGCAGCATCGGGACAGGGCGAAGAGAGACCCAGTACTTC. Encoded protein: CASSIGTGRRETQYF.

The J gene is TRBJ2-2, the V gene TRBV5-1; 8 nucleotides align to TRBD1. V dropped 4 bases and J dropped 1; count of bases not matched to a gene: 3. From germline, CDR1 is SGHRS and CDR2 YFSETQ. This CDR3 has 15 residues. CDR3 residues: CASSPDRVNTGELFF. CDR3 in DNA: TGCGCCAGCAGCCCGGACAGGGTGAACACCGGGGAGCTGTTTTTT.

V and J are TRBV5-4 and TRBJ2-7; the match to TRBD2 covers 7 bases. The CDR3 extends over 14 amino acids. Germline V gene lookup returns CDR1 SGHNT and CDR2 YYREEE (reference sequence). V shed 5 bases, J shed 3 bases, and the junction held 8 bases outside the gene matches. The CDR3 bases are TGTGCCAGCAGTACCGGGACTATTAGCTACGAGCAGTACTTC. This gives the protein CASSTGTISYEQYF. Looking up the rest from reference TRBV5-4 and TRBJ2-7 gives the full variable domain: ETGVTQSPTHLIKTRGQQVTLRCSSQSGHNTVSWYQQALGQGPQFIFQYYREEENGRGNFPPRFSGLQFPNYSSELNVNALELDDSALYLCASSTGTISYEQYFGPGTRLTVT.

The chain uses TRBV24-1 and TRBJ2-7; 9 nucleotides match TRBD1. Unmatched junction bases numbered 8, after V lost 4 bases and J lost 5 bases. CDR3 length equals 15 residues. Germline lookup yields CDR1 KGHDR and CDR2 SFDVKD. Written as DNA, the CDR3 is TGTGCCACCAGTGACCCTGGGACAGGGATCCACGAGCAGTACTTC. This translates into CATSDPGTGIHEQYF.

The CDR3 nucleotides read TGTGCCATCAGTGATCCCCCCCAGAACACTGAAGCTTTCTTT. Protein: CAISDPPQNTEAFF. The chain employs TRBV10-3 and TRBJ1-1; no clear D. Trimming stripped 3 bases from V and 1 base from J, with 9 bases between. The CDR3 sequence is 14 residues long. Germline V CDR1 and CDR2: ENHRY, SYGVKD.

The V gene is TRBV19, the J gene TRBJ2-7; the D gene is possibly TRBD1 (6 bases). Trimming left V 3 bases short and J 0 bases short, with 12 bases between. Germline CDR1 LNHDA, CDR2 SQIVND (reference sequence). The CDR3 has 15 amino acids. The CDR3 spells CASSIYRDPSYEQYF. The CDR3 DNA follows: TGTGCCAGTAGTATCTACAGGGATCCCTCCTACGAGCAGTACTTC. The full variable domain, completed using reference TRBV19 and TRBJ2-7, is DGGITQSPKYLFRKEGQNVTLSCEQNLNHDAMYWYRQDPGQGLRLIYYSQIVNDFQKGDIAEGYSVSREKKESFPLTVTSAQKNPTAFYLCASSIYRDPSYEQYFGPGTRLTVT.

As concerns this clonotype: One end of the junction does not line up with germline, which may come from a read error. This sequence joins TRBV5-1 and TRBJ2-2; D may be TRBD2 (6 bases). The CDR3 length is 15 residues. Germline V gene lookup returns CDR1 SGHRS and CDR2 YFSETQ. The CDR3 is CASSLAEGNTGELFF. The CDR3 coding sequence is TGCGCCAGCAGTTTGGCGGAGGGGAATACCGGGGAGCTGTTTTTT.

The chain combines TRBV18 with TRBJ2-3, with 8 bases lining up with TRBD1. V lost 2 bases and J lost 2; bases outside the gene matches: 3. Per germline, CDR1 KGHSH and CDR2 LQKENI. The CDR3 has 15 residues. The CDR3 region is CASSPRTGNTDTQYF. The CDR3 DNA follows: TGTGCCAGCTCACCAAGGACAGGGAACACAGATACGCAGTATTTT.

The V call is TRBV10-2, the J call TRBJ1-1; D is undetermined. The CDR3 runs 10 residues. CDR1 is WSHSY, CDR2 SAAADI, per germline. The V end was cut by 8 bases, the J end by 3 bases, with 4 bases between. CDR3 in DNA: TGCGCCAGCCGAGACACTGAAGCTTTCTTT. It is translated as CASRDTEAFF.

The rearrangement joins TRBV4-1 to TRBJ1-5, with a weak D call TRBD1 (6 bases). V shed 0 bases and J shed 1 base, with 10 bases lying between them. Germline V CDR1 and CDR2: MGHRA, YSYEKL. The CDR3 loop spans 16 amino acids. CDR3 loop: CASSQDGGASNQPQHF. The DNA of the CDR3 is TGCGCCAGCAGCCAAGATGGGGGCGCGAGCAATCAGCCCCAGCATTTT.

The rearrangement joins TRBV6-5 to TRBJ1-2; D call uncertain. There are 15 residues in the CDR3. Trimming stripped 2 bases from V and 0 bases from J, with 10 bases between. The germline V gene encodes CDR1 MNHEY and CDR2 SVGAGI. CDR3 region: CASSYLTASNYGYTF. In DNA form, the CDR3 reads TGTGCCAGCAGTTACCTGACGGCCTCTAACTATGGCTACACCTTC.

The V and J genes are TRBV15 and TRBJ1-5, with 8 bases aligning to TRBD1. The CDR3 is 15 residues long. J was trimmed by 7 bases and V by 0 bases; bases with no gene match: 5. Germline values: CDR1 LNHNV, CDR2 YYDKDF (reference sequence). The CDR3 is CATSRDQGARQPQHF. In DNA, the CDR3 is TGTGCCACCAGCAGAGATCAGGGGGCACGACAGCCCCAGCATTTT.

J is TRBJ1-6 and V is TRBV2; D perhaps matches TRBD1 (6 bases). Looked up from germline, CDR1 is SNHLY and CDR2 is FYNNEI. V was shortened by 7 bases and J by 5 bases, with 27 bases between the two germline ends. This CDR3 comprises 19 residues. The CDR3 protein is CASTKGGGLNTYDNSPLHF. Written as DNA, the CDR3 is TGTGCCAGCACCAAAGGAGGGGGACTCAACACGTACGATAATTCACCCCTCCACTTT. Full variable domain (missing parts from reference TRBV2 and TRBJ1-6): EPEVTQTPSHQVTQMGQEVILRCVPISNHLYFYWYRQILGQKVEFLVSFYNNEISEKSEIFDDQFSVERPDGSNFTLKIRSTKLEDSAMYFCASTKGGGLNTYDNSPLHFGNGTRLTVT.